A single sample gave rise to the 7 T cell receptor beta chains below, sequenced in a study of molecular identifiers for immune sequencing clone quantification (dated by TCRdb to the late 2010s). The library was built by means of PCR. Sequencer: Illumina HiSeq 4000. TCRdb itself trimmed the public reads at Q25 with fastp, ran MiXCR and retained productive beta chains. Each CDR3 protein gets just one entry, which takes the most common genes and DNA from the rows behind it. This sample is represented by 85,000 to 90,000 distinct CDR3 sequences; around 20% of them were singletons. Of the sample, 0.7% to 0.95% is held by the ten largest clones. The sample was naive CD8+ T cells from blood, with Jurkat cell RNA spiked in. This sample's cell subset or site label indicates: FACS-sorted CD8+CD4-CCR7+CD45RA+ naive T cells. These receptor sequences come from a human donor in good health. Some libraries in this study had Jurkat cell RNA spiked in.

This clonotype has a count of ten or more. The chain employs TRBV30 and TRBJ2-5; D may be TRBD2 (5 bases). V was pared by 4 bases and J by 6 bases, with 12 bases between. This CDR3 is 12 amino acids long. Germline CDR1 is GTSNPN and CDR2 is SVGIG (reference sequence). CDR3 DNA: TGTGCCTGGAAGGACTTCCTCCAGACCCAGTACTTC. Translating it yields CAWKDFLQTQYF.

The chain combines TRBV12-3 or TRBV12-4 with TRBJ1-2; D is ambiguous. Trimming stripped 5 bases from V and 1 base from J, with 29 bases between. This CDR3 comprises 20 residues. The CDR3 here is CASSLFLPGHTEFNNYGYTF. DNA of the CDR3: TGTGCCAGCAGTCTATTCCTTCCAGGCCATACGGAGTTCAATAACTATGGCTACACCTTC.

This clonotype was counted at least ten times. The chain is built from TRBV20-1 and TRBJ1-5; D possibly corresponds to TRBD1 (5 bases). V was clipped by 0 bases and J by 4 bases, with 10 bases between them. CDR1 and CDR2 from the germline V gene are DFQATT and SNEGSKA (reference sequence). The length of the CDR3 is 14 residues. The CDR3 region is CSARDRGPNQPQHF. The CDR3 region has the DNA TGCAGTGCTAGAGATAGGGGTCCTAATCAGCCCCAGCATTTT.

This clonotype was seen at least ten times. V usage is TRBV28 and J usage is TRBJ2-7; 11 positions agree with TRBD2. The CDR3 has 15 amino acids. Looked up from germline, CDR1 is MDHEN and CDR2 is SYDVKM. J was trimmed by 2 bases and V by 4 bases; bases with no gene match: 4. CDR3 region: CASSSGLAGPYEQYF. CDR3 coding DNA: TGTGCCAGCAGTTCCGGACTAGCGGGCCCCTACGAGCAGTACTTC.

This clonotype appeared a few times. A much larger clone differs from this one at a single base, so this may be a read error. V is TRBV7-9 and J is TRBJ1-4; D unresolved. The length of the CDR3 is 12 residues. The V gene's germline CDR1 is SEHNR and CDR2 FQNEAQ (reference sequence). The CDR3 sequence: CASSTSEEKLLF. The DNA for the CDR3 is TGTGCCAGCAGCACTTCCGAGGAAAAACTGCTTTTT.

As regards this clonotype: This clone may be a read error of a much larger clone one base away. The rearrangement links TRBV5-3 to TRBJ2-7; D is possibly TRBD2 (6 bases). TRBV5-3 carries the ORF label, with uncertain function. This CDR3 region has 14 residues. CDR3 DNA sequence: TGTGCCAGCAGCTCGGAGGGCAGGTTCTACGAGCAGTACTTC. This encodes CASSSEGRFYEQYF.

At least ten counts were recorded for this clonotype. The chain links TRBV13 to TRBJ1-2, with D hard to call. Germline V gene data show CDR1 as PRHDT and CDR2 as FYEKMQ (reference sequence). There are 14 residues in the CDR3. V was pared by 0 bases and J by 3 bases, with 8 bases between. The CDR3 protein is CASSLGRDHYGYTF. The CDR3 DNA is TGTGCCAGCAGCTTAGGACGGGATCACTATGGCTACACCTTC.